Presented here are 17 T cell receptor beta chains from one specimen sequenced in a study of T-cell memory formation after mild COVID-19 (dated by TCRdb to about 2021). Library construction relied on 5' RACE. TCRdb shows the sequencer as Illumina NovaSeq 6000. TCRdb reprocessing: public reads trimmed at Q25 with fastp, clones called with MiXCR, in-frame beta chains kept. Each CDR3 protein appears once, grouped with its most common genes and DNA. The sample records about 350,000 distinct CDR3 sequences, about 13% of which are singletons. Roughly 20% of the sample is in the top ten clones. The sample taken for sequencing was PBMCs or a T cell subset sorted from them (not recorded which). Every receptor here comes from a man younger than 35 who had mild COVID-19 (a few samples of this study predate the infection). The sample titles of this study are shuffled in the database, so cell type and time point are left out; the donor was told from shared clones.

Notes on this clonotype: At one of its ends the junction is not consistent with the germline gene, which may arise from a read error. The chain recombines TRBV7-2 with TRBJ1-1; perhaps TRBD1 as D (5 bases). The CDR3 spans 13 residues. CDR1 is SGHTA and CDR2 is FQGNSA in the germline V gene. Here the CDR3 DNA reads TGTGCCAGCAGCTTACGGCGAGGCAGTGGGGCTTTATTT. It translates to CASSLRRGSGALF.

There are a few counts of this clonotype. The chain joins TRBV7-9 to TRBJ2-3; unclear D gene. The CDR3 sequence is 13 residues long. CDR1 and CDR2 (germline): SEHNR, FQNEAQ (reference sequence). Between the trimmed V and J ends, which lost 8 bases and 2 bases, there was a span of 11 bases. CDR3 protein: CASCLGNTDTQYF. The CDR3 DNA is TGTGCCAGCTGCCTGGGGAACACAGATACGCAGTATTTT.

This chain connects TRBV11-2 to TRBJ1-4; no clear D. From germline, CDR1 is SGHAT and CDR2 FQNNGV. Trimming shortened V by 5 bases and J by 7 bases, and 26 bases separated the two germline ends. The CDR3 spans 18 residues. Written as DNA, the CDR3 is TGTGCCAGCAGCCACGTTTGTCGGGGTCCCTACTTGACTGAAAAACTGTTTTTT. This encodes CASSHVCRGPYLTEKLFF.

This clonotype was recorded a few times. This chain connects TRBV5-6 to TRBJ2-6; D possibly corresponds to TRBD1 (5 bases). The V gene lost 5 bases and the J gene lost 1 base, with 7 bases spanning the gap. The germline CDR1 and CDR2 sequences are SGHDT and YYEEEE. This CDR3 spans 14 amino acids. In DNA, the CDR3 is TGTGCCAGCAGGGGGCATTCTGGGGCCAACGTCCTGACTTTC. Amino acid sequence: CASRGHSGANVLTF.

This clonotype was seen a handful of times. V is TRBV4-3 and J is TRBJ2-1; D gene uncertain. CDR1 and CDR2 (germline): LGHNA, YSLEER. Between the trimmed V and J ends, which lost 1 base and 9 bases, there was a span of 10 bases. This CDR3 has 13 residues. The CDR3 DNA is TGCGCCAGCAGCCAAGCACGGGCCTCTGAGCAGTTCTTC. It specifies CASSQARASEQFF.

The CDR3 loop is CASSQDRGTSGSYEQYF. CDR3 sequence (DNA): TGCGCCAGCAGCCAAGATAGGGGGACTAGCGGTAGCTACGAGCAGTACTTC. The V and J genes are TRBV4-1 and TRBJ2-7; TRBD2 matches at 11 bases. V was pared by 0 bases and J by 3 bases, with 7 bases of the junction left unmatched. This CDR3 has 17 residues. Germline values: CDR1 MGHRA, CDR2 YSYEKL.

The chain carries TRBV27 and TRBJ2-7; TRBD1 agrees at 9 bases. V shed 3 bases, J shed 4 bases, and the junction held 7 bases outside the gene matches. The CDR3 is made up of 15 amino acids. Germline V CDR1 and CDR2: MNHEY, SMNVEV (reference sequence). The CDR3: CASSFATGGGYEQYF. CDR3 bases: TGTGCCAGCAGTTTCGCCACAGGGGGCGGGTACGAGCAGTACTTC.

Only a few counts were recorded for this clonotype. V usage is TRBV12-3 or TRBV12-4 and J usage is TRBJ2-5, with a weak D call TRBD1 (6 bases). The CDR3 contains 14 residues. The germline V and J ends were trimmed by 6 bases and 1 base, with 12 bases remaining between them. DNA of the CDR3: TGTGCCAGCAGGCCTACAGGGAGCCAAGAGACCCAGTACTTC. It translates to CASRPTGSQETQYF.

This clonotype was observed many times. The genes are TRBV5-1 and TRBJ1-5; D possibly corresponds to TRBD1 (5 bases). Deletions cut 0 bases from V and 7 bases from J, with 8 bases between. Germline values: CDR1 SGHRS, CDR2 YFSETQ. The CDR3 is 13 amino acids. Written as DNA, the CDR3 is TGCGCCAGCAGCTTGGGAGGGGCCCAGCCCCAGCATTTT. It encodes CASSLGGAQPQHF. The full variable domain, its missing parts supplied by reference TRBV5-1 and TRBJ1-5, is KAGVTQTPRYLIKTRGQQVTLSCSPISGHRSVSWYQQTPGQGLQFLFEYFSETQRNKGNFPGRFSGRQFSNSRSEMNVSTLELGDSALYLCASSLGGAQPQHFGDGTRLSIL.

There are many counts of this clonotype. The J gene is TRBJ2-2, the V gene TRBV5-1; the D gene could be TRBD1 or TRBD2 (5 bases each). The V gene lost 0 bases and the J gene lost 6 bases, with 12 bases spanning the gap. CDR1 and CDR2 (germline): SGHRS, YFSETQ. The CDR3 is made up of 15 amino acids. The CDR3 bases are TGCGCCAGCAGCTTGGCGGGACCCAAATCCGGGGAGCTGTTTTTT. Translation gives CASSLAGPKSGELFF.

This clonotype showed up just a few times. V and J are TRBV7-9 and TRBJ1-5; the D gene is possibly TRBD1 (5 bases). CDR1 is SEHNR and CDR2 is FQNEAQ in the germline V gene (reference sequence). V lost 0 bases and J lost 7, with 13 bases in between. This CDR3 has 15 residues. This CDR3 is CASSLAPGLEQPQHF. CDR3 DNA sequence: TGTGCCAGCAGCTTAGCGCCAGGGTTGGAGCAGCCCCAGCATTTT.

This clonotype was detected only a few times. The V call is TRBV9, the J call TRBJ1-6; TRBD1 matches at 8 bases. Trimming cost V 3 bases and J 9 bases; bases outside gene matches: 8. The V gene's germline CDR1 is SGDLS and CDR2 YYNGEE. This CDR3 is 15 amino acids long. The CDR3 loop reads CASSALQGVGSPLHF. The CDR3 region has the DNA TGTGCCAGCAGCGCTCTACAGGGGGTAGGTTCACCCCTCCACTTT.

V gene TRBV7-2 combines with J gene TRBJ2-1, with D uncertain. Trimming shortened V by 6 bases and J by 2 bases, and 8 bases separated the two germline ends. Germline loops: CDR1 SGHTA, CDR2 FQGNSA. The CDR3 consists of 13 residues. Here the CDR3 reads CASRFAAYNEQFF. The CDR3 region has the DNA TGTGCCAGCAGATTCGCTGCCTACAATGAGCAGTTCTTC.

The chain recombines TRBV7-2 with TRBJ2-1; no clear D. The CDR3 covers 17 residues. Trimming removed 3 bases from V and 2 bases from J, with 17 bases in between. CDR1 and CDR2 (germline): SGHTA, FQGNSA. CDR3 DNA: TGTGCCAGCAGCTTCTGGGCCACGGTGGTCACCTACAATGAGCAGTTCTTC. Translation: CASSFWATVVTYNEQFF.

CDR3 DNA: TGTGCCATCAGTGATTCGCAGGGACCCACTGAAGCTTTCTTT. Translated: CAISDSQGPTEAFF. The chain carries TRBV10-3 and TRBJ1-1; D is possibly TRBD1 (5 bases). This CDR3 spans 14 amino acids. Germline V CDR1 and CDR2: ENHRY, SYGVKD. V lost 3 bases and J lost 4, with 12 bases in between.

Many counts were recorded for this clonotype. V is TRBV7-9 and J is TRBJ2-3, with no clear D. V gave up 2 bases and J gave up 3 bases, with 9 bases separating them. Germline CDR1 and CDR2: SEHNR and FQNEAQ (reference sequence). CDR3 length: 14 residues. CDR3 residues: CASSLNQVTDTQYF. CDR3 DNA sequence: TGTGCCAGCAGCTTAAACCAGGTGACAGATACGCAGTATTTT.

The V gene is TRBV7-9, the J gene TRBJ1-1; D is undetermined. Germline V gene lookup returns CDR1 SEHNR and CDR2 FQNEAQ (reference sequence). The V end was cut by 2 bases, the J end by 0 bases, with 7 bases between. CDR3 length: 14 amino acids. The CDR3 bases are TGTGCCAGCAGCTTACTCCTTCTGAACACTGAAGCTTTCTTT. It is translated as CASSLLLLNTEAFF.